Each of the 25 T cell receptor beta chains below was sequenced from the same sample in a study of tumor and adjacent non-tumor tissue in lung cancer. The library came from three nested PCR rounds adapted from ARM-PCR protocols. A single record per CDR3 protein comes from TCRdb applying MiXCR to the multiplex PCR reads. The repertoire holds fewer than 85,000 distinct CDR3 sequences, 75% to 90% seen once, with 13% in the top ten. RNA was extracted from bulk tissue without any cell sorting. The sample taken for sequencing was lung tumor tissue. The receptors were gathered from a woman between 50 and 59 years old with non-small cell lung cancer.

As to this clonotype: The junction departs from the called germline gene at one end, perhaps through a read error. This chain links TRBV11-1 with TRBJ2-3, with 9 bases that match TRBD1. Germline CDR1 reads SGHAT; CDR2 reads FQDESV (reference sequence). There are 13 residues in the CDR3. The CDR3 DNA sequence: TGTTCCATCAGAGGGACAGGGATGGATAGGCAGTATTTT. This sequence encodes CSIRGTGMDRQYF.

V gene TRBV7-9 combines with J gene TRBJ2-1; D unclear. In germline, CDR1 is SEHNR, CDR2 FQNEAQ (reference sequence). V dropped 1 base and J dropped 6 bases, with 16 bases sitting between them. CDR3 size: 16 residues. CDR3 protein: CASSLGFGVRGNEQFF. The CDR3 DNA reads TGTGCCAGCAGCTTAGGTTTCGGTGTGAGAGGCAATGAGCAGTTCTTC.

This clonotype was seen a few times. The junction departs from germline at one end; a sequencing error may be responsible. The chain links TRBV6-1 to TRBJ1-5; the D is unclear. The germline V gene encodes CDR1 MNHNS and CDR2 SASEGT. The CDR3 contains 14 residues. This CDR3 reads CASSELTFYQPQHF. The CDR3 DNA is TGTGCTAGCAGTGAACTGACATTTTATCAGCCCCAGCATTTT.

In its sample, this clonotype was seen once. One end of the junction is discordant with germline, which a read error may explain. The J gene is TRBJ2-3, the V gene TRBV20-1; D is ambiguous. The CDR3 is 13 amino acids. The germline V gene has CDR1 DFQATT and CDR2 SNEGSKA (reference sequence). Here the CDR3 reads CSTRSVAVNTQYF. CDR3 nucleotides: TGCAGTACGCGAAGCGTGGCAGTAAATACTCAGTATTTT.

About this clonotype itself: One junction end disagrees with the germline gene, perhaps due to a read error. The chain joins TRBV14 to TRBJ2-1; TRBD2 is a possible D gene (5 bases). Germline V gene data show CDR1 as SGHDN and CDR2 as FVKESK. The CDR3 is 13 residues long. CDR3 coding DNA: TGTGCCAGCAGCCTCTCACTAGGCGGAGAGCAGTTATTC. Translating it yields CASSLSLGGEQLF.

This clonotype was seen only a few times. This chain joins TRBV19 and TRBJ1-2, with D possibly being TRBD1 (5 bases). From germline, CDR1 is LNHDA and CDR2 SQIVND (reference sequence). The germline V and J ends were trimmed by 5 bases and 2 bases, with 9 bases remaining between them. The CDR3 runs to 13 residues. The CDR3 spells CASSPGRNYGYTF. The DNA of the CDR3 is TGTGCCAGTAGTCCGGGACGAAACTATGGCTACACCTTC.

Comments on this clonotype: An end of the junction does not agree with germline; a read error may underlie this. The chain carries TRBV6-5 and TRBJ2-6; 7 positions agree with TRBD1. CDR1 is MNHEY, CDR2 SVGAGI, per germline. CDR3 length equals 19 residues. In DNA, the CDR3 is TGTGCCAGCAATCCACGAGCCGGGACAGTGGGTTCTGGGGCCAACATCCTGACTTTC. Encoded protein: CASNPRAGTVGSGANILTF.

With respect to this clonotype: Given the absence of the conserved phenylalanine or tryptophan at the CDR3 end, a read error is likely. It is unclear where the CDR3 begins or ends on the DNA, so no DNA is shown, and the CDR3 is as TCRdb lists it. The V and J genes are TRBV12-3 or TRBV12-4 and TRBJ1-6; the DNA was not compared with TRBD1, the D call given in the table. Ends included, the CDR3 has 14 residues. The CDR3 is CASSSGQTNSPPHV.

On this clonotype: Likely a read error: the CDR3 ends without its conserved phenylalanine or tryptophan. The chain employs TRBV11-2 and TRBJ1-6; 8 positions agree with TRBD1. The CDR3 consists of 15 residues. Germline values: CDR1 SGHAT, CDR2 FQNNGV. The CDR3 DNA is TGTGGCAACAGCCCAGGACAGGGTCATAATTCACCCCTCCACTCT. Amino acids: CGNSPGQGHNSPLHS.

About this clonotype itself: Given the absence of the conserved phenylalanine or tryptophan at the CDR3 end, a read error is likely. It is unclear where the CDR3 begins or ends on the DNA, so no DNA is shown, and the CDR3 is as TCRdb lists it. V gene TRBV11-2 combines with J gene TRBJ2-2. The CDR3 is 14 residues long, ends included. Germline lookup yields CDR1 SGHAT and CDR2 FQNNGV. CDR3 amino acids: CASSKNWDAGEQFL.

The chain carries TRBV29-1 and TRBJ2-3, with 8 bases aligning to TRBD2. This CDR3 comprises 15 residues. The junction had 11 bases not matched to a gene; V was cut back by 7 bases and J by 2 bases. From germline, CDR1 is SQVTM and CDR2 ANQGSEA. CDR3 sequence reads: CSAAKREMDTDTQYF. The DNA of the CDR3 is TGCAGCGCCGCGAAGCGGGAGATGGACACAGATACGCAGTATTTT.

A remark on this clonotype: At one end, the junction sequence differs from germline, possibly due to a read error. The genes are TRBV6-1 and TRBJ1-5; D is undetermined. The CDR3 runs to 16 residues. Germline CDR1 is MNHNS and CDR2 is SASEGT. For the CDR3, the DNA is TGTGCCAACAGTGAAATGAGCCAATCTAGCAATCAGCCTCAGCATTTT. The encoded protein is CANSEMSQSSNQPQHF.

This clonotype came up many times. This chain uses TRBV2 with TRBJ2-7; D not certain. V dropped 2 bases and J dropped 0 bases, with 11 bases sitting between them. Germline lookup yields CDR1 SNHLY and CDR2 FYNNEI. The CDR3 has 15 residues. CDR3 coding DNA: TGTGCCAGCAGTGAAAGCTGGGCTAACTCCTACGAGCAGTACTTC. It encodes CASSESWANSYEQYF.

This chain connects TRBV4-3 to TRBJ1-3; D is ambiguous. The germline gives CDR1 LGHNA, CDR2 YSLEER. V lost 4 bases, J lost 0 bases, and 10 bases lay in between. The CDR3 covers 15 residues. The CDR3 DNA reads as TGCGCCAGCAGCCTCACAGACAACTCTGGAAACACCATATATTTT. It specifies CASSLTDNSGNTIYF.

CDR3 coding DNA: TGTGCCAGAGGGCTAAGAGGACTAGCGGTCTCGGACGTGCAGTACTTC. It encodes CARGLRGLAVSDVQYF. This chain joins TRBV11-2 and TRBJ2-7, with 10 bases lining up with TRBD2. CDR1 and CDR2 (germline): SGHAT, FQNNGV. J was trimmed by 9 bases and V by 9 bases; bases with no gene match: 20. The CDR3 is made up of 16 amino acids.

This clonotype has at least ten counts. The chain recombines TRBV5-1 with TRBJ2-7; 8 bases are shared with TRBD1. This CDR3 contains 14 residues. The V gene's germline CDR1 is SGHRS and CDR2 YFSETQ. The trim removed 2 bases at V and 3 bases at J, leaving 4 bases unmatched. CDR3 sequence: CASSLSTGGYEQYF. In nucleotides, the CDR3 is TGCGCCAGCAGCTTAAGTACAGGGGGCTACGAGCAGTACTTC.

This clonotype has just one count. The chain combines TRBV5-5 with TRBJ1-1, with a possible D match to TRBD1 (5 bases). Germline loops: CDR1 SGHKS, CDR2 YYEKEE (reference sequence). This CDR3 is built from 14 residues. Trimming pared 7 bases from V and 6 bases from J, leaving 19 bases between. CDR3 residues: CASCGRDGGAEAFF. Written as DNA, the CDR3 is TGTGCCAGCTGCGGGAGGGACGGAGGAGCTGAAGCTTTCTTT.

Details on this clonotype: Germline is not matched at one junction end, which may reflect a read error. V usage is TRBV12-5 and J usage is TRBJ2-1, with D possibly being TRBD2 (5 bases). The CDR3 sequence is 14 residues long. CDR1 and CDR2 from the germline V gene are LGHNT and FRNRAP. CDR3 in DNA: TGTGTTAGTGGTTTGGAAGGGCTAGCATCTGAGCAGTTGTTC. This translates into CVSGLEGLASEQLF.

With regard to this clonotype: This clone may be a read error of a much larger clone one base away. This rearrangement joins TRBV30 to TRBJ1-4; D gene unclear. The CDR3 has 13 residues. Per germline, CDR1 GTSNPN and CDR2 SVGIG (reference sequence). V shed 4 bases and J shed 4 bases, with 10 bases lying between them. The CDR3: CAWTTGNNEKLFF. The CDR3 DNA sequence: TGTGCCTGGACTACGGGAAATAATGAAAAACTGTTTTTT.

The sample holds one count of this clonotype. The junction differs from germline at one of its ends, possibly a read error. This CDR3 is CASSPTGLGRNIIYF. CDR3 DNA: TGTGCCAGCAGTCCAACCGGACTGGGTCGAAACATCATATATTTT. The V and J genes are TRBV28 and TRBJ1-3; D ambiguous. Germline V gene sequence: CDR1 MDHEN, CDR2 SYDVKM. The CDR3 totals 15 residues.

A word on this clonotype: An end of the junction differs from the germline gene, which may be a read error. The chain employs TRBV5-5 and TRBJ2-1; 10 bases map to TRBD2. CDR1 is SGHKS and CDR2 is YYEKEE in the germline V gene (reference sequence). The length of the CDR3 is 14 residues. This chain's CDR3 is CASCPGLAINKQFF. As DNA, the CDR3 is TGTGCCAGCTGCCCGGGACTAGCGATCAATAAGCAGTTCTTC. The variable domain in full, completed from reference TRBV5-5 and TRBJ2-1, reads DAGVTQSPTHLIKTRGQQVTLRCSPISGHKSVSWYQQVLGQGPQFIFQYYEKEERGRGNFPDRFSARQFPNYSSELNVNALLLGDSALYLCASCPGLAINKQFFGPGTRLTVL.

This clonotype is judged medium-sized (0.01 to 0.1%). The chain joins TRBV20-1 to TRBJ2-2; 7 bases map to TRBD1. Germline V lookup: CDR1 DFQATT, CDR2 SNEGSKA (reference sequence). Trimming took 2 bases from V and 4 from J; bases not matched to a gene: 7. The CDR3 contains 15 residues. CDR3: CSARSSTGSTGELFF. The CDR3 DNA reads TGCAGTGCTAGATCCTCGACAGGGAGCACCGGGGAGCTGTTTTTT.

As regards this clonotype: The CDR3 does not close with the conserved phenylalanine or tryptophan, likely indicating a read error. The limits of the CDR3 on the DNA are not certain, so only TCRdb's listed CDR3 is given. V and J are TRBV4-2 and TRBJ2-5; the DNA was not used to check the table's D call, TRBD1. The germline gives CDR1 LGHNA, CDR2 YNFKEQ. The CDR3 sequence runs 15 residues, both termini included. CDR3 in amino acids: CASCQVYGRGETQYS.

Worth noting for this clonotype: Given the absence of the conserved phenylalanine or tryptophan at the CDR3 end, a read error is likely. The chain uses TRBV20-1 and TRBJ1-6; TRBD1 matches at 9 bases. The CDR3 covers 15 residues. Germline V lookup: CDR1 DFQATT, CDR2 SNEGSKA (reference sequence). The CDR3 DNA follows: TGCAGTGTTCACCGGGACAGGGCCTATAATTCACTCCTCCACTCT. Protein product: CSVHRDRAYNSLLHS.

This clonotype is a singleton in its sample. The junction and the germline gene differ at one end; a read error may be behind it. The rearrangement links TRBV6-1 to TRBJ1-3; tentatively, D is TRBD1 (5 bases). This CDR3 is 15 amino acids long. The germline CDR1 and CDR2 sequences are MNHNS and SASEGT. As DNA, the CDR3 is TGTGCCAGCAGTGAACGGGACGGCTCTGGAAATACCATATATTTT. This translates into CASSERDGSGNTIYF.